This T cell receptor (beta chain) was identified in a study of blood T cell repertoires in COVID-19. Turning to the study itself: Acute and convalescent COVID-19 specimens originated in the United States, Italy and Spain. From T cells, B-cell-depleted T cells, or PBMCs came the material, which was cDNA or gDNA.

Authors' analysis steps: Estimated nucleated cell counts came from reference gene primer amplification. Measured with immunoSEQ multiplex PCR; TCRdb has only the in-frame clones, and not every one. Clone size and V and J calls were adopted from that table, with D and trimming inferred from the DNA. The sample lists 250,000 to 300,000 clones; about nine tenths were seen once. The specimen sequenced was peripheral blood. The sequence derives from a man between 45 and 60 years old with acute or convalescent COVID-19.

The chain's CDR3 is CASSPSRRQPYGYTF. For the CDR3, the DNA is TGCGCCAGCAGCCCGTCAAGGCGACAGCCCTATGGCTACACCTTC. This chain uses TRBV4-1 with TRBJ1-2, with a weak D call TRBD1 (5 bases). V lost 4 bases and J 4 bases, leaving 16 bases between the germline ends. The CDR3 sequence is 15 residues long. Germline V lookup: CDR1 MGHRA, CDR2 YSYEKL.